Listed below are T cell receptor beta chains from one sample, sequenced in a study of T cell responses to AZD1222 COVID-19 vaccine. The assay was immunoSEQ multiplex PCR, and TCRdb's table has in-frame clones only and misses some. The profile shows about 90,000 clones, under 95% of them singletons. The sequences come from peripheral blood, collected on day 0 of MenACWY control vaccination. Every receptor here comes from an adult in good health. The CDR3 runs from the conserved cysteine through the conserved F or W. The D gene is left open where the match is weak.

j_gene: TRBJ2-1; d_gene: TRBD2; v_gene: TRBV11-2; CDR3aa: CASSLDRVAGAGEQFF
j_gene: TRBJ2-1; d_gene: TRBD2; v_gene: TRBV6-4; CDR3aa: CASSEEAGGYNEQFF
j_gene: TRBJ2-7; d_gene: -; v_gene: TRBV5-1; CDR3aa: CASSRTGIKVSLREQYF
j_gene: TRBJ1-2; d_gene: -; v_gene: TRBV12-2; CDR3aa: CASRLRPDPTGNNYCYTF
j_gene: TRBJ1-1; d_gene: -; v_gene: TRBV6-5; CDR3aa: CASSRAGMNTEAFF
j_gene: TRBJ1-2; d_gene: -; v_gene: TRBV5-8; CDR3aa: CASSLAAGLGYGYTF
j_gene: TRBJ2-7; d_gene: -; v_gene: TRBV7-6; CDR3aa: CASSRGLSYEQYF
j_gene: TRBJ1-2; d_gene: -; v_gene: TRBV28; CDR3aa: CASQGHINYGYTF
j_gene: TRBJ1-3; d_gene: -; v_gene: TRBV7-9; CDR3aa: CASRPSSGNTIYF
j_gene: TRBJ1-1; d_gene: TRBD1; v_gene: TRBV12-3/TRBV12-4; CDR3aa: CASSQGGVAFF
j_gene: TRBJ1-2; d_gene: -; v_gene: TRBV7-8; CDR3aa: CASSFRGGARGYTF
j_gene: TRBJ2-1; d_gene: -; v_gene: TRBV7-2; CDR3aa: CASSFEGLGEQFF
j_gene: TRBJ2-3; d_gene: TRBD2; v_gene: TRBV7-2; CDR3aa: CASSRERGGIDTQYF
j_gene: TRBJ2-5; d_gene: TRBD2; v_gene: TRBV7-7; CDR3aa: CASSPGLAGGLETQYF